The sequence of this TCR beta chain was determined in a study of cytomegalovirus exposure and HLA in healthy donors. The study, taken as a whole, reports: A later look showed TCR association rates differing by HLA locus, highest for DRB1 and lowest for HLA-C. The HLA-A and HLA-B alleles of most subjects were reportedly predicted accurately from TCR beta sequences. HLA alleles were associated with some 16,000 TCR beta sequences in a later analysis at 0.05 false discovery rate.

This clone was detected only a few times. Its specificity is unknown. The primer mix had 60 Vbeta and 13 Jbeta primers. Only in-frame clones appear in the TCRdb table, and some are missing; sequencing was by immunoSEQ multiplex PCR. The sample has 210,000 or so clones, 75% to 85% seen once; the top ten hold 1.3% to 1.5%. The origin of this receptor is a girl aged 10 to 17 in good health and CMV-seronegative. Input material: PBMCs.

CDR3 DNA sequence: TGTGCCAGCAGTTTATACGGTAGTAATCAGCCCCAGCATTTT. It translates to CASSLYGSNQPQHF. This chain uses TRBV28 with TRBJ1-5, with no clear D. Germline V gene data show CDR1 as MDHEN and CDR2 as SYDVKM. This CDR3 is 14 amino acids long. V was clipped by 1 base and J by 4 bases, with 8 bases between them.